The rows below give T cell receptor beta chains drawn from one sample of a study of blood T cell repertoires in COVID-19. Profiled with immunoSEQ multiplex PCR; TCRdb holds only in-frame clones, not every one. The sample lists 140,000 to 150,000 clones, 84% occurring once. The specimen sequenced was peripheral blood. These receptors all come from a man in his sixties with active or convalescent COVID-19. The CDR3 runs from the conserved cysteine through the conserved F or W. D genes are given only for firm matches. Where a row states a size, it is once, few, many or the class of an expanded clone; other rows omit it.

TRBD1	TRBV25-1	.	TRBJ1-1	TGTGCCAGCAGTGAGAGGGGGCGGGTGAACACTGAAGCTTTCTTT	CASSERGRVNTEAFF
TRBD2	TRBV4-1	once	TRBJ2-5	TGCGCCAGCAGCCAAATACTAGCGGGGGGAAAAGAGACCCAGTACTTC	CASSQILAGGKETQYF
.	TRBV9	.	TRBJ2-2	TGTGCCAGCAGCGTAGGTGGAGGGGCCCCCGGGGAGCTGTTTTTT	CASSVGGGAPGELFF
.	TRBV28	.	TRBJ1-1	TGTGCCAGCAGTTTTAGGGGGAACGGGCAAGCTTTCTTT	CASSFRGNGQAFF
TRBD1	TRBV7-9	.	TRBJ2-1	TGTGCCAGCAGCCCCGCCAGACAGGGGAACAATGAGCAGTTCTTC	CASSPARQGNNEQFF
.	TRBV6-2/TRBV6-3	.	TRBJ1-2	TGTGCCAGCAGTTACCGGGGGGACGGTCGCTATGGCTACACCTTC	CASSYRGDGRYGYTF
.	TRBV7-2	.	TRBJ1-2	TGTGCCAGCAGCTTAGCAGGGGCCTATGGCTACACCTTC	CASSLAGAYGYTF
.	TRBV19	.	TRBJ1-1	TGTGCCAGTAGTCCCCTCGGGAGGCAGTCGGACACTGAAGCTTTCTTT	CASSPLGRQSDTEAFF
.	TRBV12-3/TRBV12-4	.	TRBJ1-1	TGTGCCAGCAGTTGGGCCACTCGTGAAGCTTTCTTT	CASSWATREAFF
.	TRBV3-1/TRBV3-2	.	TRBJ1-5	TGTGCCAGCAGCCAAGATTTTAATAGCAATCAGCCCCAGCATTTT	CASSQDFNSNQPQHF
.	TRBV5-1	.	TRBJ2-1	TGCGCCAGCAGCTTGGTCCCAGGGCTGTGGAATGAGCAGTTCTTC	CASSLVPGLWNEQFF
.	TRBV20-1	.	TRBJ1-1	TGCAGTGCTCAGGCAGGGACTGAAGCTTTCTTT	CSAQAGTEAFF
.	TRBV12-5	.	TRBJ2-1	TGTGCTAGTGGTTTGGAGCCAGCGGTGTTCCTGTTCTTC	CASGLEPAVFLFF
.	TRBV7-8	.	TRBJ1-3	TGTGCCAGCAGCTCTGACAGAAGCTCTGGAAACACCATATATTTT	CASSSDRSSGNTIYF
.	TRBV7-2	.	TRBJ1-1	TGTGCCAGCAGCCCATATCAGGGCCTAAGTGAAGCTTTCTTT	CASSPYQGLSEAFF
.	TRBV24-1	.	TRBJ2-1	TGTGCCACCAGTGCCGCTAGCAGACTCCATGAGCAGTTCTTC	CATSAASRLHEQFF
TRBD1	TRBV18	.	TRBJ1-2	TGTGCCAGCTCACCGGGGACAGAATATGGCTACACCTTC	CASSPGTEYGYTF
TRBD1	TRBV11-3	.	TRBJ2-7	TGTGCCAGCAGCTTAGGGGGGACAGGGGCCTACGAGCAGTACTTC	CASSLGGTGAYEQYF
.	TRBV5-1	.	TRBJ1-5	TGCGCCAGCAGCCCGGGGTCGGACAATCAGCCCCAGCATTTT	CASSPGSDNQPQHF
TRBD1	TRBV18	few	TRBJ2-1	TGTGCCAGCTACGGACAGGTGAGCTCCTACAATGAGCAGTTCTTC	CASYGQVSSYNEQFF
TRBD1	TRBV10-3	.	TRBJ2-1	TGTGCCATCAGTGAGTCCGTGACAGGGGGCGGAGGGCAGTTCTTC	CAISESVTGGGGQFF
.	TRBV5-4	.	TRBJ1-4	TGTGCCAGCAGCTCTAAGGGGGTATTCAATGAAAAACTGTTTTTT	CASSSKGVFNEKLFF
.	TRBV6-5	.	TRBJ1-1	TGTGCCAGCAGTAAATCAAACACTGAAGCTTTCTTT	CASSKSNTEAFF
TRBD1	TRBV7-2	.	TRBJ1-2	TGTGCCAGCAGCTTAGGACAGGGAAAATATGGCTACACCTTC	CASSLGQGKYGYTF
TRBD1	TRBV11-3	.	TRBJ2-5	TGTGCCAGCAGCTTGAGCAGGGGGCATCAAGAGACCCAGTACTTC	CASSLSRGHQETQYF
TRBD1	TRBV27	.	TRBJ1-2	TGTGCCAGCAGACCGGGACAGAATCTTGGCTACACCTTC	CASRPGQNLGYTF
.	TRBV29-1	.	TRBJ2-7	TGCAGCGTTGCTCGGGGTTTGGAGAAGAATACTATCTACGAGCAGTACTTC	CSVARGLEKNTIYEQYF
.	TRBV6-2/TRBV6-3	.	TRBJ2-1	TGTGCCAGCAGTTACCTTGGTCTAGGCTCCTACAATGAGCAGTTCTTC	CASSYLGLGSYNEQFF
TRBD2	TRBV9	.	TRBJ2-1	TGTGCCAGCACCAAGAGCGGGGTCTCCTACAATGAGCAGTTCTTC	CASTKSGVSYNEQFF